The 16 T cell receptor beta chains below were found in one sample sequenced in a study of post-analysis software for immune sequencing data. Study conclusions and caveats: When patients were compared with controls, 4 or 5 TRBV segments were more frequent, TRBV5-6, TRBV5-1 and TRBV20-1 among them.

Researchers reported that TCR beta cDNA libraries carried unique molecular identifiers. TCRdb independently ran MiXCR on the PCR reads; one entry per CDR3 protein. The sample carries 700,000 to 800,000 distinct CDR3 sequences, 25% to 30% recorded once. Antigen specificity for these receptors is unknown. The sequenced sample consisted of blood. The receptor source for this set is a girl under 18 with multiple sclerosis.

This clonotype was seen at least ten times. CDR3 region: CAIRKTSGGSYEQYF. The CDR3 region has the DNA TGTGCCATCAGGAAAACTAGCGGGGGCTCCTACGAGCAGTACTTC. The gene calls are TRBV10-3 and TRBJ2-7; 11 bases fit TRBD2. Germline CDR1 and CDR2: ENHRY and SYGVKD. This CDR3 region has 15 residues. The V gene end was trimmed by 6 bases and the J gene end by 0 bases; junction bases not matched to a gene: 4.

The CDR3 DNA sequence: TGCGCCAGCAGCTTGCGACAGGGTGTCCCCGACGAGCAGTACTTC. Its translation: CASSLRQGVPDEQYF. The chain combines TRBV5-1 with TRBJ2-7; 7 nucleotides match TRBD1. Germline V gives CDR1 SGHRS, CDR2 YFSETQ. This CDR3 has 15 residues. J gave up 5 bases and V 1 base, and 9 bases lay outside the gene matches.

The chain employs TRBV20-1 and TRBJ2-1; 14 nucleotides line up with TRBD2. The V and J ends lost 5 bases and 8 bases, in that order; junction bases with no gene match: 17. The CDR3 has 18 residues. CDR1 is DFQATT and CDR2 is SNEGSKA in the germline V gene (reference sequence). The chain's CDR3 is CSAAHPGLAGESSHEQFF. The CDR3 coding sequence is TGCAGTGCTGCTCACCCGGGACTAGCGGGGGAGTCTTCCCATGAGCAGTTCTTC.

This clonotype was seen a handful of times. The chain joins TRBV20-1 to TRBJ2-4, with 7 positions matching TRBD2. The CDR3 runs 12 residues. Germline V gene data show CDR1 as DFQATT and CDR2 as SNEGSKA (reference sequence). DNA of the CDR3: TGCGGACCCCGGACTAGAGGAAACATTCAGTACTTC. The encoded protein is CGPRTRGNIQYF.

This rearrangement joins TRBV20-1 to TRBJ1-2; 9 nucleotides line up with TRBD1. With V trimmed by 5 bases and J by 0 bases, 4 bases remained unmatched. The CDR3 totals 14 residues. Looked up from germline, CDR1 is DFQATT and CDR2 is SNEGSKA (reference sequence). The CDR3 is CSAGDRGTNYGYTF. The DNA for the CDR3 is TGCAGTGCTGGCGACAGGGGGACTAACTATGGCTACACCTTC.

This clonotype came up a few times. The chain uses TRBV9 and TRBJ2-1, with 8 bases matching TRBD2. Germline loops: CDR1 SGDLS, CDR2 YYNGEE. The CDR3 spans 16 residues. V dropped 1 base and J dropped 0; count of bases not matched to a gene: 3. The CDR3 nucleotides read TGTGCCAGCAGCGTAAGCGGGAGTTTCTCCTACAATGAGCAGTTCTTC. Translating gives CASSVSGSFSYNEQFF.

As for this clonotype: The junction does not match germline at one end; this may be a read error. The chain uses TRBV7-2 and TRBJ2-7; D might be TRBD1 or TRBD2, each matching 7 bases. Per germline, CDR1 SGHTA and CDR2 FQGNSA. This CDR3 contains 15 residues. The CDR3 loop reads CAGSPGGRALYEQYF. The DNA for the CDR3 is TGTGCCGGCAGTCCAGGGGGGAGGGCCCTTTACGAGCAGTACTTC.

This clonotype was seen a handful of times. The chain combines TRBV7-2 with TRBJ1-4; TRBD1 might be the D (5 bases). Germline assignment: CDR1 SGHTA and CDR2 FQGNSA. The CDR3 runs to 15 residues. Trimming removed 1 base from V and 7 bases from J, with 13 bases in between. CDR3 DNA: TGTGCCAGCAGCTTAGGTCCAGGGCGGGGTGAAAAACTGTTTTTT. Protein: CASSLGPGRGEKLFF.

A remark on this clonotype: One end of the junction varies from germline; a read error may be responsible. CDR3 protein: CSASPPYGGPGANVRTF. The CDR3 nucleotides read TGCAGTGCTAGTCCTCCGTATGGAGGTCCGGGGGCCAACGTCCGGACTTTC. This chain links TRBV20-1 with TRBJ2-6, with D perhaps TRBD1 or TRBD2 (6 bases each). Germline V gene sequence: CDR1 DFQATT, CDR2 SNEGSKA (reference sequence). The CDR3 covers 17 residues.

The V call is TRBV20-1, the J call TRBJ2-5; the match to TRBD2 covers 10 bases. The J call may be incorrect, as the DNA end agrees better with TRBJ2-7. In germline, CDR1 is DFQATT, CDR2 SNEGSKA (reference sequence). This CDR3 region has 16 residues. DNA for the CDR3: TGCAGTGCTCCCGGGGCCCCTAGCGGGAGATCCCACGAGCAGTACTTC. Protein: CSAPGAPSGRSHEQYF.

This clonotype has more than one count but fewer than ten. J is TRBJ1-2 and V is TRBV5-6; 7 nucleotides align to TRBD1. The CDR3 extends over 15 amino acids. Germline V gene sequence: CDR1 SGHDT, CDR2 YYEEEE. The ends lost 5 bases at V and 5 bases at J; junction bases unmatched: 12. The CDR3 region is CASSLTGTAFYGYTF. CDR3 coding DNA: TGTGCCAGCAGTTTGACCGGGACAGCGTTTTATGGCTACACCTTC.

A word on this clonotype: The missing conserved phenylalanine or tryptophan at the end of this CDR3 makes a read error likely. This rearrangement joins TRBV20-1 to TRBJ2-5, with 9 bases lining up with TRBD2. The V segment lost 3 bases and the J segment 4 bases; nucleotides outside the gene matches: 3. CDR1 and CDR2 (germline): DFQATT, SNEGSKA (reference sequence). This CDR3 is 13 amino acids long. The CDR3 sequence is CSASPAGGETQYC. CDR3 sequence (DNA): TGCAGTGCTAGCCCAGCGGGAGGAGAGACCCAGTACTGC.

This clonotype was recorded once. This chain joins TRBV14 and TRBJ2-3; D may be TRBD1 (6 bases). This CDR3 has 16 amino acids. Trimming pared 6 bases from V and 3 bases from J, leaving 19 bases between. CDR1 and CDR2 (germline): SGHDN, FVKESK. This CDR3 is CASSRIFRGNTDTQYF. CDR3 DNA: TGTGCCAGCAGTCGAATTTTCAGGGGAAATACAGATACGCAGTATTTT.

The rearrangement joins TRBV29-1 to TRBJ2-5; D unresolved. Germline CDR1 reads SQVTM; CDR2 reads ANQGSEA. Trimming left V 3 bases short and J 2 bases short, with 7 bases between. The CDR3 spans 12 residues. The DNA of the CDR3 is TGCAGCGTTGAGGCCATACAAGAGACCCAGTACTTC. As protein: CSVEAIQETQYF.

The chain is built from TRBV25-1 and TRBJ2-4; the match to TRBD2 covers 8 bases. The CDR3 contains 15 residues. V lost 3 bases, J lost 8 bases, and 9 bases stayed unmatched. The germline gives CDR1 MGHDK, CDR2 SYGVNS. The CDR3 here is CASSDSRTSPDIQYF. The CDR3 DNA reads TGTGCCAGCAGTGATTCCCGGACTAGCCCTGACATTCAGTACTTC.

V usage is TRBV7-2 and J usage is TRBJ1-5; D possibly corresponds to TRBD1 (5 bases). Germline CDR1 is SGHTA and CDR2 is FQGNSA. The CDR3 runs 13 residues. Trimming cost V 5 bases and J 9 bases, with 14 bases left between them. The DNA for the CDR3 is TGTGCCAGCAGCGGGGGGACGCCCGCGCCCCAGCATTTT. It yields the protein CASSGGTPAPQHF.